Detailed here is one T cell receptor (beta chain). Its matching antigen is unknown. Trimming at V came to 0 bases and at J to 5 bases, leaving 4 bases not matched to a gene. Germline loops: CDR1 MNHNS, CDR2 SASEGT. The CDR3 is 15 amino acids. The source of the sample is a study of graft-versus-host responses after intestinal transplantation. About the study: Following induction with anti-thymocyte globulin, all recipients were given tacrolimus and steroids for about three years. Study conclusions and caveats: GvH clones turned up in recipient marrow; some had shown up first in ileum or blood. The highest levels of circulating GvH clones went along with early declines in HvG clones after transplant.

Using immunoSEQ multiplex PCR, the repertoire was profiled, and TCRdb retains in-frame clones only, with some absent. The table records about 82,000 clones, 91% of them present only once. This clonotype was obtained from a human donor who received an intestinal transplant. The sample consisted of unstimulated CD4+ T cells sorted from spleen or lymph node cells, taken before intestinal transplant. V usage is TRBV6-1 and J usage is TRBJ2-1, with TRBD2 matching over 7 bases. For the CDR3, the DNA is TGTGCCAGCAGTGAAGCGGGAGGGCGGAACAATGAGCAGTTCTTC. Encoded protein: CASSEAGGRNNEQFF.